Given below is one T cell receptor (beta chain) in context. What it recognizes is unknown. TCRdb reprocessed the 5' RACE reads and reports one entry per CDR3 protein, with no DNA. The sample holds around 140,000 distinct CDR3 sequences. The CDR3 runs 13 residues. The germline gives CDR1 MNHNS, CDR2 SASEGT. The data derive from a study of monozygotic twins with inflammatory bowel disease. Study conclusions and caveats: IBD patients displayed reduced TCRbeta diversity (inverse Simpson) when set against healthy co-twins.

The receptor was derived from a human donor with ulcerative colitis or Crohn's disease, or a healthy co-twin of an affected twin (not recorded which). The rearrangement links TRBV6-1 to TRBJ2-7; TCRdb's D gene call, TRBD1, goes unchecked for lack of DNA. The sample comprised blood. Here the CDR3 reads CASSEEQGDEQYF.